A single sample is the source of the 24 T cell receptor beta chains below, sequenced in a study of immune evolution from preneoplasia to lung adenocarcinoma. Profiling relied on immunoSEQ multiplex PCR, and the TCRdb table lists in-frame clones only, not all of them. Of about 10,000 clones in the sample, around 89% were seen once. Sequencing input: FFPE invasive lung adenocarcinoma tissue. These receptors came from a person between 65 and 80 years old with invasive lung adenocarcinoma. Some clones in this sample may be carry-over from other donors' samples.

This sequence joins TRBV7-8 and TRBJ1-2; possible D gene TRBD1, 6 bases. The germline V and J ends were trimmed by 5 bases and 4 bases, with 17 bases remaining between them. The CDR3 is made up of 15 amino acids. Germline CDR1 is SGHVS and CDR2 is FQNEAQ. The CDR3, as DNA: TGTGCCAGCAGCCTCGGACAGTTCAAGGCCTATGGCTACACCTTC. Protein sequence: CASSLGQFKAYGYTF.

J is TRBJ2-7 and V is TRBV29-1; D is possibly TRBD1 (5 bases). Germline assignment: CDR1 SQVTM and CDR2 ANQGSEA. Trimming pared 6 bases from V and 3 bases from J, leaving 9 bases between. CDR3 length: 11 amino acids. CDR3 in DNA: TGCAGCGTCAAAAGGGGCTACGAGCAGTACTTC. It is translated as CSVKRGYEQYF.

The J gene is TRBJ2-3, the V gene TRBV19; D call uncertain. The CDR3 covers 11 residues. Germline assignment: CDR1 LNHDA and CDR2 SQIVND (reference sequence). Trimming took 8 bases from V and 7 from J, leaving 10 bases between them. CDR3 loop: CASGSMNTQYF. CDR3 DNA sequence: TGTGCCAGTGGCTCTATGAATACGCAGTATTTT.

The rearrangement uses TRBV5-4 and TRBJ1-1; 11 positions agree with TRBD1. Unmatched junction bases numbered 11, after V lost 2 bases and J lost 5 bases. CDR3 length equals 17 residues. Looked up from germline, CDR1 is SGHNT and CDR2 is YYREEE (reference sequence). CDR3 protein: CASSFLPGTGGGTEAFF. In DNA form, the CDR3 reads TGTGCCAGCAGCTTTTTGCCCGGGACAGGGGGAGGGACTGAAGCTTTCTTT.

The chain's CDR3 is CASSLVVNQPQHF. The DNA of the CDR3 is TGTGCCAGCAGCTTAGTTGTGAATCAGCCCCAGCATTTT. This rearrangement joins TRBV7-2 to TRBJ1-5; D unclear. The CDR3 covers 13 residues. Germline V gene sequence: CDR1 SGHTA, CDR2 FQGNSA. V was cut by 1 base and J by 4 bases, with 5 bases left in between. Using reference TRBV7-2 and TRBJ1-5 for the parts outside the CDR3, the full variable domain is GAGVSQSPSNKVTEKGKDVELRCDPISGHTALYWYRQSLGQGLEFLIYFQGNSAPDKSGLPSDRFSAERTGGSVSTLTIQRTQQEDSAVYLCASSLVVNQPQHFGDGTRLSIL.

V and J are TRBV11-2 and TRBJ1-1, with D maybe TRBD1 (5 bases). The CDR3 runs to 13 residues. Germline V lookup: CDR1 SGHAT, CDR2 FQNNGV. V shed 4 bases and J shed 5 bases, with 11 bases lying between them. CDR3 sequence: CASSSGLGTEAFF. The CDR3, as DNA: TGTGCCAGCAGCTCGGGACTGGGGACTGAAGCTTTCTTT.

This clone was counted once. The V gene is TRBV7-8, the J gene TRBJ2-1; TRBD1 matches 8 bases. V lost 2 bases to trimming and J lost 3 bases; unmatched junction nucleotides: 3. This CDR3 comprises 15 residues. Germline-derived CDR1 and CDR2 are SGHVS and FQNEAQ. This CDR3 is CASSLRDRFYNEQFF. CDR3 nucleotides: TGTGCCAGCAGCTTAAGGGACAGGTTCTACAATGAGCAGTTCTTC.

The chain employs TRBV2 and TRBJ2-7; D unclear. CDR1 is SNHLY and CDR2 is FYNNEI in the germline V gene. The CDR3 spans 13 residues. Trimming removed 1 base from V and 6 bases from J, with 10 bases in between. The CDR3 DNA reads TGTGCCAGCAGTGAAGAGCTGTCTGTCGAGCAGTACTTC. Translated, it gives CASSEELSVEQYF.

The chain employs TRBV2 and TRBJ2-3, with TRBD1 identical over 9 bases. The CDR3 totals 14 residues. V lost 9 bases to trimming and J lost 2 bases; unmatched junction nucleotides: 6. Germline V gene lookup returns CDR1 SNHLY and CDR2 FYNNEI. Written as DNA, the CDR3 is TGTGCCAGTCGGGACAGGGTGGCCACAGATACGCAGTATTTT. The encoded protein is CASRDRVATDTQYF.

The CDR3 spells CASSLGAGNEQFF. CDR3 coding DNA: TGTGCCAGCAGCTTGGGCGCAGGTAATGAGCAGTTCTTC. The chain combines TRBV5-4 with TRBJ2-1; no clear D. Germline V gene sequence: CDR1 SGHNT, CDR2 YYREEE (reference sequence). Trimming left V 0 bases short and J 7 bases short, with 8 bases between. CDR3 length: 13 residues.

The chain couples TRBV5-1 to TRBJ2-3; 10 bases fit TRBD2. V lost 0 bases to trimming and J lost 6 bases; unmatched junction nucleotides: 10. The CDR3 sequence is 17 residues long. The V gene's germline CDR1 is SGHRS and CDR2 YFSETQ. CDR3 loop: CASSLAVSGGQGDTQYF. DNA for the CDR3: TGCGCCAGCAGCTTGGCGGTTAGCGGGGGGCAAGGTGATACGCAGTATTTT.

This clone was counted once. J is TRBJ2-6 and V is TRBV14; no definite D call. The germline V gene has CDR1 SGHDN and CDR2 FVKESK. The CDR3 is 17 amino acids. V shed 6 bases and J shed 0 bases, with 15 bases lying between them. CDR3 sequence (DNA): TGTGCCAGCAGTCCCTATGTGACGCTCTCTGGGGCCAACGTCCTGACTTTC. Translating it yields CASSPYVTLSGANVLTF.

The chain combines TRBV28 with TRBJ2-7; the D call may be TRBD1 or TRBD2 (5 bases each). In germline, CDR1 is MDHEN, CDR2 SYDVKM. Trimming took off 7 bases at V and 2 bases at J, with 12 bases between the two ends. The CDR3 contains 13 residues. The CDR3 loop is CASKRDGTYEQYF. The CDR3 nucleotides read TGTGCCAGCAAAAGGGACGGGACCTACGAGCAGTACTTC.

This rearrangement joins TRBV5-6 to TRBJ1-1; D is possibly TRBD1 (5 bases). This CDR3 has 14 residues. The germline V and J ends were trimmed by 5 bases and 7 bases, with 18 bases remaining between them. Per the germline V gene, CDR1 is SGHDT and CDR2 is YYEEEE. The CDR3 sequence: CASSSSGSALEAFF. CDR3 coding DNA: TGTGCCAGCAGTTCCTCAGGGTCGGCCCTTGAAGCTTTCTTT.

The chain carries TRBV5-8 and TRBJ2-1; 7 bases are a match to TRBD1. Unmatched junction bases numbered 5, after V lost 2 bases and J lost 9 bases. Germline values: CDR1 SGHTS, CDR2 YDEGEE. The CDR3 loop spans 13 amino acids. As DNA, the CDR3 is TGTGCCAGCAGCTTAGACAGGGACCGTGAGCAGTTCTTC. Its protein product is CASSLDRDREQFF. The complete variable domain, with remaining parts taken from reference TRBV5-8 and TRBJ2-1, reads EAGVTQSPTHLIKTRGQQATLRCSPISGHTSVYWYQQALGLGLQFLLWYDEGEERNRGNFPPRFSGRQFPNYSSELNVNALELEDSALYLCASSLDRDREQFFGPGTRLTVL.

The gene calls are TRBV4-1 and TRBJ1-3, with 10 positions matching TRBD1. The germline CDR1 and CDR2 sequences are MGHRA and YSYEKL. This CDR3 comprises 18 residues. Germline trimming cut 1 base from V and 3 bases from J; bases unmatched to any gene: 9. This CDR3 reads CASSQGVLGQGNGNTIYF. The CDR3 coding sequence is TGCGCCAGCAGCCAAGGGGTTTTGGGACAGGGGAATGGAAACACCATATATTTT.

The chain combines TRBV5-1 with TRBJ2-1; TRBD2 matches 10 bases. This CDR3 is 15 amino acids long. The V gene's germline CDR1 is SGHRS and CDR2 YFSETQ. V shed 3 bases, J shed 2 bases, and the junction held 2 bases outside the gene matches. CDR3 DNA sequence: TGCGCCAGCAGCTCTAGCGGGGGTACCTACAATGAGCAGTTCTTC. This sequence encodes CASSSSGGTYNEQFF.

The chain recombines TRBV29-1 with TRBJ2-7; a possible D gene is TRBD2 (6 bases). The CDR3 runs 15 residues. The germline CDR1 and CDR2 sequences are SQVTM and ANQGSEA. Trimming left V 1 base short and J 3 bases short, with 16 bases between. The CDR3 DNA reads TGCAGCGTTGAAGTGGGGGGACCTGGGAGCTACGAGCAGTACTTC. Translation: CSVEVGGPGSYEQYF.

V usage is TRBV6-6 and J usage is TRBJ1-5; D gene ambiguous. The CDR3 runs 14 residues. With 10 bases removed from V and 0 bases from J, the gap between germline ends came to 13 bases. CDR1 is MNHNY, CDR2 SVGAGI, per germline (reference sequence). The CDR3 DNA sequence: TGTGCCACCTCTGGGTTAAATAGCAATCAGCCCCAGCATTTT. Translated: CATSGLNSNQPQHF.

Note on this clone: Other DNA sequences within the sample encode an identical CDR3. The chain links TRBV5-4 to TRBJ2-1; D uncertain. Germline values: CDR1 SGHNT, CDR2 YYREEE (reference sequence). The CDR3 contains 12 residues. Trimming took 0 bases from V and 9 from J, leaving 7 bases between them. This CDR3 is CASSLGLGEQFF. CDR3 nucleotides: TGTGCCAGCAGCTTGGGGTTAGGTGAGCAGTTCTTC.

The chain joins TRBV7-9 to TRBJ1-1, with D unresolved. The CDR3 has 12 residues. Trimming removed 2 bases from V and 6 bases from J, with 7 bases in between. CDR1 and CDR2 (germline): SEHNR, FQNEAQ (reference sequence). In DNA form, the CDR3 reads TGTGCCAGCAGCTTAAATTTTGCTGAAGCTTTCTTT. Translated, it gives CASSLNFAEAFF.

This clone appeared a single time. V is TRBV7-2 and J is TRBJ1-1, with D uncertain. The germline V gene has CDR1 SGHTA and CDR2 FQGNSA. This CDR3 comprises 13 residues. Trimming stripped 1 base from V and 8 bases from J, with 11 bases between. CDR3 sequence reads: CASSLDRVMEAFF. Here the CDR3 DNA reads TGTGCCAGCAGCTTAGACCGGGTGATGGAAGCTTTCTTT.

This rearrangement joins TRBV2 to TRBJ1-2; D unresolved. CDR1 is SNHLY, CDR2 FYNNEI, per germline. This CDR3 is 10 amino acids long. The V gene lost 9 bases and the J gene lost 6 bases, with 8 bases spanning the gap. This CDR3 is CASFRDGYTF. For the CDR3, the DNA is TGTGCCAGTTTCCGGGATGGCTACACCTTC.

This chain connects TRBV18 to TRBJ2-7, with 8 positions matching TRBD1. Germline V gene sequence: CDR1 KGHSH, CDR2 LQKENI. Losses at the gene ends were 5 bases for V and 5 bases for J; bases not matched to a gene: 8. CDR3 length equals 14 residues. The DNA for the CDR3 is TGTGCCAGCTCATTACAGGGGGTAGGGGACGAGCAGTACTTC. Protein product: CASSLQGVGDEQYF.